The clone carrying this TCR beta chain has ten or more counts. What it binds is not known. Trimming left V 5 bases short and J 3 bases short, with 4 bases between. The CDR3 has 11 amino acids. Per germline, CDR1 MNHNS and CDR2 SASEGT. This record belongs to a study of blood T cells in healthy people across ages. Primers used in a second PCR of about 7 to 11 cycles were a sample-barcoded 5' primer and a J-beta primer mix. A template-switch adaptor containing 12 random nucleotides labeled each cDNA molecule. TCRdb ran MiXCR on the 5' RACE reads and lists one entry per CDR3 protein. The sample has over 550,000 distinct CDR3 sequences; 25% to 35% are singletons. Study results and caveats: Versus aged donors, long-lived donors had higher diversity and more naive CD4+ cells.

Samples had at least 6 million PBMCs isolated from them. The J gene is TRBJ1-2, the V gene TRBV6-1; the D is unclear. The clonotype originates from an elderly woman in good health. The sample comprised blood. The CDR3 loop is CASSQDYGYTF. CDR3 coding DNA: TGTGCCAGCAGTCAAGACTATGGCTACACCTTC.